The 21 T cell receptor beta chains reported below all come from one sample, sequenced in a study of cytomegalovirus exposure and HLA in healthy donors. Some clones are missing from TCRdb's copy, which holds only in-frame ones; the method was immunoSEQ multiplex PCR. This table has approximately 100,000 clones, roughly 92% appearing once. Sequenced input: PBMCs. The receptors originated from a woman in her thirties in good health and CMV-seropositive.

The rearrangement joins TRBV7-9 to TRBJ2-4; D is unresolved. Germline CDR1 and CDR2: SEHNR and FQNEAQ (reference sequence). This CDR3 region has 14 residues. The ends were cut back, 1 base at V and 7 bases at J, with 11 bases in the middle. The CDR3 loop is CASSLESVLNIQYF. CDR3 DNA: TGTGCCAGCAGCTTAGAATCCGTCTTGAACATTCAGTACTTC.

The chain combines TRBV5-6 with TRBJ2-7; TRBD2 agrees at 13 bases. The CDR3 has 19 residues. The V gene end was trimmed by 0 bases and the J gene end by 9 bases; junction bases not matched to a gene: 18. CDR1 and CDR2 (germline): SGHDT, YYEEEE. The CDR3 coding sequence is TGTGCCAGCAGCTTGGAGAGAGGACTAGCGGGAGCCAGAGCCTGGGGGCAGTACTTC. It yields the protein CASSLERGLAGARAWGQYF.

The chain uses TRBV9 and TRBJ2-2; TRBD2 might be the D (7 bases). The CDR3 contains 15 residues. Germline CDR1 and CDR2: SGDLS and YYNGEE. V was trimmed by 4 bases and J by 6 bases, leaving 16 bases between them. The CDR3 DNA follows: TGTGCCAGCAGCTCCAGAGGGGGAGGGTCCGGGGAGCTGTTTTTT. This gives the protein CASSSRGGGSGELFF.

As concerns this clone: The same CDR3 can be traced to other DNA sequences in this sample. The chain is built from TRBV6-5 and TRBJ1-2, with 8 nucleotides matching TRBD1. The J segment lost 8 bases and the V segment lost 5 bases, leaving 1 base of the junction unmatched. Germline CDR1 is MNHEY and CDR2 is SVGAGI. CDR3 length: 11 amino acids. The CDR3 DNA reads as TGTGCCAGCAGTGACAGGGGAGGCTACACCTTC. Translated, it gives CASSDRGGYTF.

V usage is TRBV4-1 and J usage is TRBJ2-7, with 7 positions matching TRBD2. Germline values: CDR1 MGHRA, CDR2 YSYEKL. This CDR3 spans 14 amino acids. The junction had 10 bases not matched to a gene; V was cut back by 4 bases and J by 7 bases. The CDR3 reads CASSPRLAPGEQYF. In DNA form, the CDR3 reads TGCGCCAGCAGCCCCCGACTAGCCCCGGGTGAGCAGTACTTC.

This clone was picked up one time. The V and J genes are TRBV5-5 and TRBJ2-5; D not certain. The CDR3 has 11 residues. Trimming pared 2 bases from V and 3 bases from J, leaving 2 bases between. Germline CDR1 is SGHKS and CDR2 is YYEKEE (reference sequence). In nucleotides, the CDR3 is TGTGCCAGCAGCTTTAAAGAGACCCAGTACTTC. It is translated as CASSFKETQYF.

This chain connects TRBV19 to TRBJ2-5, with TRBD2 matching over 11 bases. The germline V gene has CDR1 LNHDA and CDR2 SQIVND (reference sequence). The J segment lost 7 bases and the V segment lost 0 bases, leaving 7 bases of the junction unmatched. The CDR3 contains 16 residues. The CDR3 loop reads CASSIDFSSGRLTQYF. The CDR3 DNA sequence: TGTGCCAGTAGTATAGATTTTTCTAGCGGGAGGTTGACCCAGTACTTC.

The rearrangement links TRBV7-9 to TRBJ2-7, with TRBD2 as a possible D gene (6 bases). Germline values: CDR1 SEHNR, CDR2 FQNEAQ (reference sequence). The CDR3 totals 16 residues. The ends were cut back, 0 bases at V and 4 bases at J, with 16 bases in the middle. The CDR3 region is CASSLAGGLTEYEQYF. DNA of the CDR3: TGTGCCAGCAGCTTAGCGGGAGGCCTCACCGAATACGAGCAGTACTTC.

The V gene is TRBV5-4, the J gene TRBJ2-6; no definite D call. V was clipped by 0 bases and J by 1 base, with 2 bases between them. The germline gives CDR1 SGHNT, CDR2 YYREEE (reference sequence). This CDR3 has 14 residues. The CDR3 DNA reads as TGTGCCAGCAGCTTGGCTTCTGGGGCCAACGTCCTGACTTTC. This codes for CASSLASGANVLTF.

This chain uses TRBV10-3 with TRBJ2-2, with 10 bases that match TRBD2. Germline trimming cut 10 bases from V and 1 base from J; bases unmatched to any gene: 9. Looked up from germline, CDR1 is ENHRY and CDR2 is SYGVKD. The CDR3 is 16 residues long. The CDR3 sequence is CATTRTSGKNTGELFF. CDR3 coding DNA: TGTGCCACCACCCGGACTAGCGGAAAGAACACCGGGGAGCTGTTTTTT.

V usage is TRBV7-2 and J usage is TRBJ1-1; D perhaps matches TRBD1 (6 bases). The ends were cut back, 5 bases at V and 4 bases at J, with 17 bases in the middle. In germline, CDR1 is SGHTA, CDR2 FQGNSA. The CDR3 has 15 amino acids. CDR3 loop: CASSPRQDRGTEAFF. CDR3 in DNA: TGTGCCAGCAGCCCGCGACAGGACCGTGGCACTGAAGCTTTCTTT.

The chain couples TRBV10-3 to TRBJ2-7; the match to TRBD2 covers 12 bases. This CDR3 has 14 amino acids. CDR1 ENHRY and CDR2 SYGVKD come from the germline V gene. V dropped 9 bases and J dropped 2; count of bases not matched to a gene: 5. The CDR3 protein is CAIRLAGDTYEQYF. The CDR3 bases are TGTGCCATTAGACTAGCGGGAGATACCTACGAGCAGTACTTC.

With respect to this clone: Other DNA sequences in the same sample also yield this CDR3. The chain has TRBV7-2 and TRBJ2-7; the match to TRBD1 covers 9 bases. J lost 3 bases, V lost 0 bases, and 3 bases had no gene match. Germline assignment: CDR1 SGHTA and CDR2 FQGNSA. This CDR3 contains 15 residues. The CDR3 nucleotides read TGTGCCAGCAGCTTAGCCCCGGGACAGGGCTACGAGCAGTACTTC. This gives the protein CASSLAPGQGYEQYF.

The chain has TRBV5-6 and TRBJ2-2; 12 bases align to TRBD2. Germline V gene sequence: CDR1 SGHDT, CDR2 YYEEEE. Trimming cost V 3 bases and J 5 bases; bases outside gene matches: 5. The CDR3 has 16 residues. For the CDR3, the DNA is TGTGCCAGCAGCTCAGGGACTAGCGGGTCAACCGGGGAGCTGTTTTTT. Protein product: CASSSGTSGSTGELFF.

The rearrangement uses TRBV15 and TRBJ2-7, with 10 bases that match TRBD1. This CDR3 has 16 residues. J lost 3 bases, V lost 0 bases, and 5 bases had no gene match. The germline CDR1 and CDR2 sequences are LNHNV and YYDKDF (reference sequence). The CDR3 region has the DNA TGTGCCACCAGCAGAGAGGGGACAGGGGTAATCTACGAGCAGTACTTC. Translation: CATSREGTGVIYEQYF.

The rearrangement links TRBV5-6 to TRBJ2-7, with D possibly matching TRBD2 (5 bases). This CDR3 region has 14 residues. Germline CDR1 is SGHDT and CDR2 is YYEEEE. Trimming removed 1 base at V and 3 bases at J, with 11 bases between. CDR3: CASSLLGSDYEQYF. CDR3 DNA sequence: TGTGCCAGCAGCTTGCTGGGGAGCGACTACGAGCAGTACTTC. The variable domain in full, with the rest retrieved from reference TRBV5-6 and TRBJ2-7, is DAGVTQSPTHLIKTRGQQVTLRCSPKSGHDTVSWYQQALGQGPQFIFQYYEEEERQRGNFPDRFSGHQFPNYSSELNVNALLLGDSALYLCASSLLGSDYEQYFGPGTRLTVT.

This clone has only one observation. The V gene is TRBV5-4, the J gene TRBJ1-3, with a tentative D call TRBD1 (6 bases). Germline V gene data show CDR1 as SGHNT and CDR2 as YYREEE (reference sequence). This CDR3 has 15 amino acids. V lost 2 bases and J 0 bases, leaving 9 bases between the germline ends. The CDR3 here is CASSLTGSSGNTIYF. CDR3 bases: TGTGCCAGCAGCTTAACAGGGAGCTCTGGAAACACCATATATTTT.

The chain combines TRBV7-6 with TRBJ2-1; 9 bases agree with TRBD2. The CDR3 is 16 residues long. Germline-derived CDR1 and CDR2 are SGHVS and FNYEAQ. V lost 5 bases to trimming and J lost 4 bases; unmatched junction nucleotides: 9. The CDR3 protein is CASSPAAGGSYNEQFF. Written as DNA, the CDR3 is TGTGCCAGCAGCCCCGCAGCGGGAGGTTCTTACAATGAGCAGTTCTTC.

The chain uses TRBV27 and TRBJ2-7; tentatively, D is TRBD1 (6 bases). Per germline, CDR1 MNHEY and CDR2 SMNVEV (reference sequence). Trimming shortened V by 6 bases and J by 0 bases, and 15 bases separated the two germline ends. CDR3 length equals 15 residues. The CDR3 sequence is CASRRDTEDSYEQYF. The CDR3 DNA sequence: TGTGCCAGCAGAAGGGACACAGAAGACTCCTACGAGCAGTACTTC.

The rearrangement joins TRBV18 to TRBJ2-5; the D is unclear. Looked up from germline, CDR1 is KGHSH and CDR2 is LQKENI. Trimming shortened V by 1 base and J by 1 base, and 4 bases separated the two germline ends. The CDR3 contains 13 residues. The CDR3 here is CASSPRAQETQYF. DNA of the CDR3: TGTGCCAGCTCACCACGGGCCCAAGAGACCCAGTACTTC. Drawing the rest from reference TRBV18 and TRBJ2-5, the complete variable domain is NAGVMQNPRHLVRRRGQEARLRCSPMKGHSHVYWYRQLPEEGLKFMVYLQKENIIDESGMPKERFSAEFPKEGPSILRIQQVVRGDSAAYFCASSPRAQETQYFGPGTRLLVL.

The chain couples TRBV5-6 to TRBJ2-7; D perhaps matches TRBD1 (5 bases). The CDR3 is made up of 13 amino acids. V was clipped by 0 bases and J by 5 bases, with 9 bases between them. CDR1 and CDR2 from the germline V gene are SGHDT and YYEEEE. The CDR3 sequence is CASSLASRDEQYF. The CDR3, as DNA: TGTGCCAGCAGCTTGGCCAGCAGGGACGAGCAGTACTTC.